The sequence of this TCR beta chain was determined in a study of cytomegalovirus exposure and HLA in healthy donors. Study-level findings and limits: A later analysis showed that HLA-associated TCR beta chains had undergone more clonal expansion than equally common others. The authors listed about 170 TCR beta chains as cytomegalovirus-associated.

This CDR3 contains 14 residues. Trimming took off 0 bases at V and 7 bases at J, with 12 bases between the two ends. CDR1 and CDR2 (germline): SGHRS, YFSETQ. Researchers ran the PCR with 60 Vbeta and 13 Jbeta primers. Assay used: immunoSEQ multiplex PCR; TCRdb lists only in-frame clones, some missing. Of roughly 90,000 clones detected, 84% appear once; the ten largest clones hold about 2%. Regarding donors, all were healthy bone marrow donors. Concerning this clone: Its antigen is unknown.

The sequence was obtained from a young man in good health and CMV-seronegative. The sequencing sample was made of PBMCs. The chain links TRBV5-1 to TRBJ2-3; tentative D call: TRBD2 (6 bases). Here the CDR3 reads CASSLVGGDYTQYF. CDR3 DNA: TGCGCCAGCAGCTTGGTGGGGGGAGACTATACGCAGTATTTT.